The text below deals with one TCR beta chain. What antigen it recognizes has not been identified. No much larger clonotype is one base removed from it; base qualities were not supplied. This sample was included in a study of blood T cell repertoires in COVID-19 (dated by TCRdb to between 2020 and 2021). General notes on the study: Collaborator samples came from the United States, Italy and Spain and covered acute and convalescent phases of COVID-19. A de-identified subject ID, COVID-19 status, age in years and sex were almost always included in the sample metadata. The prospective study material was composed of cDNA or gDNA derived from T cells, B-cell-depleted T cells, or PBMCs. Subjects who had been exposed to COVID-19, were actively infected with it, or had recovered from it provided the deeply sampled blood TCRbeta repertoires that made up the dataset. A freely available public database, intended as a resource for researchers studying the immune response to SARS-CoV-2, is where the repertoires were released. HLA class I and class II types, where available, came from metadata supplied by the sample provider rather than from assay-based typing. The samples were drawn from the first 160 participants of the ongoing ImmuneRACE study and from 1,200 or so subjects provided by 6 global collaborators. Results the study describes overall, beyond this receptor: Clinical and demographic metadata were provided uncurated, with the amount varying by source and participant.

TCRbeta CDR3 regions were amplified from genomic DNA using the immunoSEQ Assay, a bias-controlled multiplex PCR. Concerning the study's data processing: The number of nucleated cells in each sample was estimated by amplification of reference gene primers within the assay. To quantify the absolute abundance of each unique TCRbeta CDR3 rearrangement, sequence reads were collapsed and filtered. For each sample, productive Simpson clonality was calculated as the square root of Simpson's diversity index over productive rearrangements. TCRdb holds this immuneACCESS table with in-frame rearrangements only. Some clones are missing; in checked studies, unresolved V genes explain under half, and the rest has no known cause. The V and J calls and clone size are taken from that table; D and trimming were inferred from the DNA. This sample comprises approximately 240,000 clones, approximately 86% of them detected only once. Just under 6.5% of the sample comes from the top ten.

From the cysteine through the phenylalanine, the CDR3 covers 12 amino acids. The DNA shown is the 36-base CDR3, in frame from base 1. CDR1 WNHNN and CDR2 SYGVQD are derived from the germline V gene (reference sequence). The trim is 8 bases for V and 2 bases for J, with a gap of 9 bases between the germline ends. Each collaborating institution followed its own protocols to collect whole blood in K2EDTA tubes. For TCRbeta analysis, collaborators shipped samples as frozen whole blood, isolated PBMCs, or DNA extracted from either of those sample types. The chain uses TRBV10-1 and TRBJ1-1, with a tentative D gene TRBD1 over 5 matching bases. The clonotype was recovered from a woman between 55 and 75 years old with active or convalescent COVID-19. Sequencing used peripheral blood. The CDR3 corresponds to CASSTANTEAFF. The DNA sequence is TGCGCCAGCTCGACAGCTAACACTGAAGCTTTCTTT.